A selection of T cell receptor beta chains follows, all from one sample in a study of beta chain features in type 1 diabetes. Some clones are missing from TCRdb's copy, which holds only in-frame ones; the method was immunoSEQ multiplex PCR. The sample carries 300,000 to 450,000 clones, over 10% recorded once. Specimen: naive CD4+ T cells from blood. The receptors derive from a woman aged 18-29 years with type 1 diabetes. Both conserved end residues are part of each CDR3. D genes are given only for firm matches. Where a row states a size, it is once, few, many or the class of an expanded clone; other rows omit it.

clone size: few; V gene: TRBV14; D gene: NA; J gene: TRBJ2-7; CDR3 length: 15; CDR3 DNA: TGTGCCAGCAGCCAATCTACAGGCACCCCTCACGAGCAGTACTTC; CDR3 protein: CASSQSTGTPHEQYF
clone size: few; V gene: TRBV28; D gene: TRBD2; J gene: TRBJ2-3; CDR3 length: 14; CDR3 DNA: TGTGCCAGCAGTCGTCGACTAGCGGGGTATACGCAGTATTTT; CDR3 protein: CASSRRLAGYTQYF
clone size: NA; V gene: TRBV9; D gene: TRBD1; J gene: TRBJ2-1; CDR3 length: 16; CDR3 DNA: TGTGCCAGCAGCGTCGCCGGGACAGCAGTCTACAATGAGCAGTTCTTC; CDR3 protein: CASSVAGTAVYNEQFF
clone size: NA; V gene: TRBV25-1; D gene: NA; J gene: TRBJ2-4; CDR3 length: 14; CDR3 DNA: TGTGCCAGCAGTGTAGGAGGGGCCAAAAACATTCAGTACTTC; CDR3 protein: CASSVGGAKNIQYF
clone size: few; V gene: TRBV4-2; D gene: NA; J gene: TRBJ1-2; CDR3 length: 17; CDR3 DNA: TGTGCCAGCAGCCAAGATCGCTTCGCGCGAGCTAACTATGGCTACACCTTC; CDR3 protein: CASSQDRFARANYGYTF
clone size: NA; V gene: TRBV5-1; D gene: NA; J gene: TRBJ1-2; CDR3 length: 14; CDR3 DNA: TGCGCCAGCAGCGAAGCCGGGACTGCATATGGCTACACCTTC; CDR3 protein: CASSEAGTAYGYTF
clone size: NA; V gene: TRBV18; D gene: NA; J gene: TRBJ1-4; CDR3 length: 14; CDR3 DNA: TGTGCCAGCTCACGACTTGCTGGGAATGAAAAACTGTTTTTT; CDR3 protein: CASSRLAGNEKLFF
clone size: NA; V gene: TRBV11-2; D gene: NA; J gene: TRBJ2-6; CDR3 length: 17; CDR3 DNA: TGTGCCAGCAGCCCTGTGGACAGCCCCTCTGGGGCCAACGTCCTGACTTTC; CDR3 protein: CASSPVDSPSGANVLTF
clone size: few; V gene: TRBV6-5; D gene: TRBD1; J gene: TRBJ1-6; CDR3 length: 13; CDR3 DNA: TGTGCCAGCAGTGACAGGGGATATTCACCCCTCCACTTT; CDR3 protein: CASSDRGYSPLHF
clone size: NA; V gene: TRBV18; D gene: NA; J gene: TRBJ2-5; CDR3 length: 14; CDR3 DNA: TGTGCCAGCTCACAGGGACTGAGCCAAGAGACCCAGTACTTC; CDR3 protein: CASSQGLSQETQYF
clone size: few; V gene: TRBV29-1; D gene: NA; J gene: TRBJ1-1; CDR3 length: 13; CDR3 DNA: TGCAGCGTTGCGCGGCAACGGGACACTGAAGCTTTCTTT; CDR3 protein: CSVARQRDTEAFF
clone size: few; V gene: TRBV4-3; D gene: NA; J gene: TRBJ1-2; CDR3 length: 15; CDR3 DNA: TGCGCCAGCAGCCAAGTGGCAGGGAGGGACTATGGCTACACCTTC; CDR3 protein: CASSQVAGRDYGYTF
clone size: NA; V gene: TRBV10-3; D gene: TRBD1; J gene: TRBJ2-1; CDR3 length: 12; CDR3 DNA: TGTGCCACAGGGGGCGCTGGCAATGAGCAGTTCTTC; CDR3 protein: CATGGAGNEQFF
clone size: NA; V gene: TRBV9; D gene: NA; J gene: TRBJ2-1; CDR3 length: 13; CDR3 DNA: TGTGCCAGCAGCGCCTCCAGGGGCGATGAGCAGTTCTTC; CDR3 protein: CASSASRGDEQFF
clone size: few; V gene: TRBV28; D gene: NA; J gene: TRBJ2-2; CDR3 length: 13; CDR3 DNA: TGTGCCACGGACTCCCCGAACACCGGGGAGCTGTTTTTT; CDR3 protein: CATDSPNTGELFF
clone size: few; V gene: TRBV7-7; D gene: TRBD2; J gene: TRBJ2-3; CDR3 length: 13; CDR3 DNA: TGTGCCAGCAGCTTTAGCGGGGCGGATACGCAGTATTTT; CDR3 protein: CASSFSGADTQYF
clone size: few; V gene: TRBV28; D gene: TRBD1; J gene: TRBJ1-1; CDR3 length: 14; CDR3 DNA: TGTGCCAGCACCCGGGTGGACAGGGGCACTGAAGCTTTCTTT; CDR3 protein: CASTRVDRGTEAFF
clone size: few; V gene: TRBV5-1; D gene: TRBD2; J gene: TRBJ2-7; CDR3 length: 14; CDR3 DNA: TGCGCCAGCAGCTACAGCGGGAGAGCGGGTGAGCAGTACTTC; CDR3 protein: CASSYSGRAGEQYF
clone size: few; V gene: TRBV7-8; D gene: TRBD2; J gene: TRBJ2-1; CDR3 length: 16; CDR3 DNA: TGTGCCAGCAGCTTAGTGGGGACTAGCGCCTACAATGAGCAGTTCTTC; CDR3 protein: CASSLVGTSAYNEQFF
clone size: NA; V gene: TRBV28; D gene: NA; J gene: TRBJ1-2; CDR3 length: 13; CDR3 DNA: TGTGCCAGCAGCCCAGGCAGGAACTATGGCTACACCTTC; CDR3 protein: CASSPGRNYGYTF
clone size: NA; V gene: TRBV6-5; D gene: NA; J gene: TRBJ2-1; CDR3 length: 15; CDR3 DNA: TGTGCCAGCAGCGGGAGGGGGCGGCCATACAATGAGCAGTTCTTC; CDR3 protein: CASSGRGRPYNEQFF
clone size: few; V gene: TRBV6-1; D gene: TRBD2; J gene: TRBJ2-5; CDR3 length: 14; CDR3 DNA: TGTGCCAGCAGTACCGGGACTAGCGTAGAGACCCAGTACTTC; CDR3 protein: CASSTGTSVETQYF
clone size: few; V gene: TRBV7-9; D gene: NA; J gene: TRBJ1-4; CDR3 length: 14; CDR3 DNA: TGTGCCAGCAGCTTAGGGAGAGCTAATGAAAAACTGTTTTTT; CDR3 protein: CASSLGRANEKLFF
clone size: NA; V gene: TRBV6-1; D gene: NA; J gene: TRBJ2-3; CDR3 length: 16; CDR3 DNA: TGTGCCAGCAGTGAATCTTACCTAGCGAAATGGGATACGCAGTATTTT; CDR3 protein: CASSESYLAKWDTQYF
clone size: NA; V gene: TRBV15; D gene: NA; J gene: TRBJ1-1; CDR3 length: 12; CDR3 DNA: TGTGCCACCAGCAGAGACGCAGGTCCTAATCTCTTT; CDR3 protein: CATSRDAGPNLF
clone size: few; V gene: TRBV28; D gene: TRBD1; J gene: TRBJ2-2; CDR3 length: 18; CDR3 DNA: TGTGCCAGCAGTATTCCGGGACAGGGGGTCCTGAACACCGGGGAGCTGTTTTTT; CDR3 protein: CASSIPGQGVLNTGELFF
clone size: NA; V gene: TRBV6-5; D gene: NA; J gene: TRBJ2-1; CDR3 length: 14; CDR3 DNA: TGTGCCAGCAGTTACGCGGACTCCTACAATGAGCAGTTCTTC; CDR3 protein: CASSYADSYNEQFF
clone size: few; V gene: TRBV2; D gene: NA; J gene: TRBJ1-5; CDR3 length: 15; CDR3 DNA: TGTGCCAGCAGGGGAGACAGGTATAGCAATCAGCCCCAGCATTTT; CDR3 protein: CASRGDRYSNQPQHF
clone size: NA; V gene: TRBV18; D gene: NA; J gene: TRBJ1-4; CDR3 length: 15; CDR3 DNA: TGTGCCAGCTCACCCTTCGGGGGAGGGGATGAAAAACTGTTTTTT; CDR3 protein: CASSPFGGGDEKLFF
clone size: NA; V gene: TRBV2; D gene: NA; J gene: TRBJ1-5; CDR3 length: 15; CDR3 DNA: TGTGCCAGCAGTGTGACAAGGAATAGCAATCAGCCCCAGCATTTT; CDR3 protein: CASSVTRNSNQPQHF
clone size: few; V gene: TRBV29-1; D gene: NA; J gene: TRBJ2-7; CDR3 length: 13; CDR3 DNA: TGCAGCGTTGAGGGGCAGGAGCTCTACGAGCAGTACTTC; CDR3 protein: CSVEGQELYEQYF
clone size: few; V gene: TRBV5-1; D gene: TRBD1; J gene: TRBJ2-7; CDR3 length: 16; CDR3 DNA: TGCGCCAGCAGCTTGCTAGACAGGGAGAGCTCCTACGAGCAGTACTTC; CDR3 protein: CASSLLDRESSYEQYF
clone size: few; V gene: TRBV10-3; D gene: TRBD1; J gene: TRBJ2-2; CDR3 length: 18; CDR3 DNA: TGTGCCATCAGCCTGACAGGGTCCGACGCCCTGAACACCGGGGAGCTGTTTTTT; CDR3 protein: CAISLTGSDALNTGELFF
clone size: few; V gene: TRBV30; D gene: NA; J gene: TRBJ1-3; CDR3 length: 13; CDR3 DNA: TGTGCCTGGAGTTCGAGCTCTGGAAACACCATATATTTT; CDR3 protein: CAWSSSSGNTIYF
clone size: few; V gene: TRBV7-8; D gene: TRBD1; J gene: TRBJ1-1; CDR3 length: 15; CDR3 DNA: TGTGCCAGCAGCTTAACTGACAGGGTGAACACTGAAGCTTTCTTT; CDR3 protein: CASSLTDRVNTEAFF
clone size: NA; V gene: TRBV13; D gene: TRBD1; J gene: TRBJ2-7; CDR3 length: 15; CDR3 DNA: TGTGCCAGCAGCAGCCGGGACAGGGGGCGAAACGAGCAGTACTTC; CDR3 protein: CASSSRDRGRNEQYF
clone size: few; V gene: TRBV4-1; D gene: TRBD1; J gene: TRBJ2-7; CDR3 length: 15; CDR3 DNA: TGCGCCAGCAGCCAAAGGACAGGAAGCTCCTACGAGCAGTACTTC; CDR3 protein: CASSQRTGSSYEQYF
clone size: NA; V gene: TRBV28; D gene: NA; J gene: TRBJ2-3; CDR3 length: 14; CDR3 DNA: TGTGCCAGCAGTTTGGCCACCCGCACAGATACGCAGTATTTT; CDR3 protein: CASSLATRTDTQYF
clone size: few; V gene: TRBV7-2; D gene: TRBD1; J gene: TRBJ2-3; CDR3 length: 15; CDR3 DNA: TGTGCCAGCAGCCAGCGGACAGGGGCCCTCGATACGCAGTATTTT; CDR3 protein: CASSQRTGALDTQYF
clone size: few; V gene: TRBV7-2; D gene: NA; J gene: TRBJ1-1; CDR3 length: 14; CDR3 DNA: TGTGCCAGCAGCTTAACAGTTACGAACACTGAAGCTTTCTTT; CDR3 protein: CASSLTVTNTEAFF
clone size: NA; V gene: TRBV7-3; D gene: TRBD1; J gene: TRBJ1-1; CDR3 length: 14; CDR3 DNA: TGTGCCAGCAGCCCTAGACAGGGAACCACTGAAGCTTTCTTT; CDR3 protein: CASSPRQGTTEAFF
clone size: NA; V gene: TRBV19; D gene: TRBD1; J gene: TRBJ2-1; CDR3 length: 14; CDR3 DNA: TGTGCCAGTAGTAAAGGACAGGGATGGAATGAGCAGTTCTTC; CDR3 protein: CASSKGQGWNEQFF
clone size: NA; V gene: TRBV11-3; D gene: NA; J gene: TRBJ2-1; CDR3 length: 12; CDR3 DNA: TGTGCCAGCAGCTCTCGGGGGTTTGAGCAGTTCTTC; CDR3 protein: CASSSRGFEQFF
clone size: NA; V gene: TRBV28; D gene: NA; J gene: TRBJ2-1; CDR3 length: 16; CDR3 DNA: TGTGCCAGCACCCAAAACGGGCGGGCAGCCAACAATGAGCAGTTCTTC; CDR3 protein: CASTQNGRAANNEQFF
clone size: few; V gene: TRBV27; D gene: NA; J gene: TRBJ1-5; CDR3 length: 16; CDR3 DNA: TGTGCCAGCAGACCTCTCTGGACAGTGGAGAATCAGCCCCAGCATTTT; CDR3 protein: CASRPLWTVENQPQHF
clone size: NA; V gene: TRBV27; D gene: TRBD1; J gene: TRBJ1-6; CDR3 length: 12; CDR3 DNA: TGTGCCAGCAGTTTACAGGGGGGACCCCTCCACTTT; CDR3 protein: CASSLQGGPLHF
clone size: few; V gene: TRBV7-8; D gene: TRBD2; J gene: TRBJ2-2; CDR3 length: 16; CDR3 DNA: TGTGCCAGCAGCTTAGTGGGGCGGGGCGGGAGCCGGGAGCTGTTTTTT; CDR3 protein: CASSLVGRGGSRELFF
clone size: NA; V gene: TRBV27; D gene: NA; J gene: TRBJ2-7; CDR3 length: 11; CDR3 DNA: TGTGCCAGCAGTGACAGGTACGAGCAGTACTTC; CDR3 protein: CASSDRYEQYF
clone size: few; V gene: TRBV18; D gene: NA; J gene: TRBJ1-5; CDR3 length: 15; CDR3 DNA: TGTGCCAGCTCACCTTCGGACAGCGCTAATCAGCCCCAGCATTTT; CDR3 protein: CASSPSDSANQPQHF
clone size: few; V gene: TRBV10-3; D gene: TRBD2; J gene: TRBJ2-3; CDR3 length: 13; CDR3 DNA: TGTGCCACCCTAGCGGGGGCCACAGATACGCAGTATTTT; CDR3 protein: CATLAGATDTQYF
clone size: few; V gene: TRBV5-1; D gene: TRBD2; J gene: TRBJ2-7; CDR3 length: 16; CDR3 DNA: TGCGCCAGCAGCTTGAGGTCCGCGGGGGGGGCATACGAGCAGTACTTC; CDR3 protein: CASSLRSAGGAYEQYF
clone size: few; V gene: TRBV7-2; D gene: NA; J gene: TRBJ2-1; CDR3 length: 15; CDR3 DNA: TGTGCCAGCAGCTTAGCCACAGCAGCCGCCCGTGAGCAGTTCTTC; CDR3 protein: CASSLATAAAREQFF
clone size: NA; V gene: TRBV6-6; D gene: TRBD2; J gene: TRBJ2-7; CDR3 length: 14; CDR3 DNA: TGTGCCAGCAGTGCCTCAGGACTAGCGGGAGGACAGTACTTC; CDR3 protein: CASSASGLAGGQYF
clone size: few; V gene: TRBV2; D gene: NA; J gene: TRBJ1-5; CDR3 length: 13; CDR3 DNA: TGTGCCAGCAGTGAAGGGGAGATACAGCCCCAGCATTTT; CDR3 protein: CASSEGEIQPQHF
clone size: NA; V gene: TRBV27; D gene: NA; J gene: TRBJ2-7; CDR3 length: 15; CDR3 DNA: TGTGCCAGCACCTCCTCTTCCGGGAACTCCTACGAGCAGTACTTC; CDR3 protein: CASTSSSGNSYEQYF
clone size: NA; V gene: TRBV7-2; D gene: TRBD2; J gene: TRBJ2-7; CDR3 length: 14; CDR3 DNA: TGTGCCAGCAGCCCGGGGGGGGGAGCCTACGAGCAGTACTTC; CDR3 protein: CASSPGGGAYEQYF
clone size: NA; V gene: TRBV29-1; D gene: NA; J gene: TRBJ1-1; CDR3 length: 10; CDR3 DNA: TGCAGCGTTGGTGACATCTCCGCTTTCTTT; CDR3 protein: CSVGDISAFF
clone size: NA; V gene: TRBV10-3; D gene: NA; J gene: TRBJ2-7; CDR3 length: 12; CDR3 DNA: TGTGCCGTCGGGACATCCTCCTACGAGCAGTACTTC; CDR3 protein: CAVGTSSYEQYF
clone size: few; V gene: TRBV4-3; D gene: NA; J gene: TRBJ2-5; CDR3 length: 15; CDR3 DNA: TGCGCCAGCAGCCAAGGGTTGGGGCTCCAAGAGACCCAGTACTTC; CDR3 protein: CASSQGLGLQETQYF